The present T cell receptor beta chain was sequenced within a study of identical twins. Whole-study findings and limits: Out-of-frame beta sequences exhibited a weaker degree of excess twin sharing. Fewer insertions marked abundant cord blood beta clonotypes; young adult naive trended weakly, memory not at all.

On this clonotype: No antigen is known for it.

Each CDR3 protein gets one entry after TCRdb re-called the 5' RACE reads with MiXCR. The table shows some 500,000 distinct CDR3 sequences, with 14% occurring only once. With no exceptions, donors were healthy Caucasians. These records were also assigned to another study, of yellow fever vaccine responses in identical twins.

The specimen was CD4+ T cells sorted from blood. This receptor was obtained from a woman younger than 30 in good health.

CDR3 loop: CASSPQTLSEYEQYF. The CDR3, as DNA: TGTGCCAGCAGTCCTCAGACCCTTTCCGAATACGAGCAGTACTTC. The chain couples TRBV6-1 to TRBJ2-7, with D unclear. The CDR3 is 15 amino acids. From germline, CDR1 is MNHNS and CDR2 SASEGT. V lost 5 bases, J lost 4 bases, and 18 bases lay in between.